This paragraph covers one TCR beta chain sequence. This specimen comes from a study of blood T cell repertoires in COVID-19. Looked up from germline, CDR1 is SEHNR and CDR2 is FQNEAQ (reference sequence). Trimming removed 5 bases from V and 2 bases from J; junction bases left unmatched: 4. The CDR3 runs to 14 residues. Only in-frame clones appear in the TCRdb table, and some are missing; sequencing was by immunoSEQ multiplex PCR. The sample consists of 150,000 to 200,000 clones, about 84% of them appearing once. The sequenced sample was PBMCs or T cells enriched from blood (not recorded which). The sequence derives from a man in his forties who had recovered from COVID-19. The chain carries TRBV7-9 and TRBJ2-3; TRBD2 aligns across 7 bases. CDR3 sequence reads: CASSQSGVTDTQYF. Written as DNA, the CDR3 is TGTGCCAGCAGCCAGAGCGGGGTCACAGATACGCAGTATTTT.